This T cell receptor beta chain is from a study of graft-versus-host responses after intestinal transplantation. Whole-study context: Each recipient received a multivisceral, liver-intestinal, or isolated intestinal graft.

The method was immunoSEQ multiplex PCR; TCRdb's version includes in-frame clones alone and lacks a portion of them. The sample has approximately 89,000 clones, 75% to 95% seen once. Overall study results and limits: Early after transplant, HvG declines were associated with peak levels of circulating GvH clones. Detected in recipient marrow were GvH clones, some of which were first observed in ileum or blood.

Notes on this clone: The antigen is not known.

The material sequenced was PBMCs, taken 450 to 480 days after intestinal transplant. This sequence was found in a human patient who received an intestinal transplant, so some T cells may come from the graft donor.

The CDR3 coding sequence is TGTGCCAGCAGCCTGGGACCAGCTGGGGACACTGAAGCTTTCTTT. Protein sequence: CASSLGPAGDTEAFF. V usage is TRBV5-4 and J usage is TRBJ1-1, with TRBD1 as a possible D gene (5 bases). The CDR3 is 15 residues long. The germline CDR1 and CDR2 sequences are SGHNT and YYREEE (reference sequence). Trimming stripped 4 bases from V and 3 bases from J, with 16 bases between.